The clone carrying this TCR beta chain has more than one count but fewer than ten. Its target is not known. This sample was taken from a study of beta chain features in type 1 diabetes. General study points: Shorter TCRB CDR3s, moderately but significantly so, marked every one of the four CD4+ subsets in Type 1 diabetes patients.

Expressed TCRB transcripts were sequenced after all isolated RNA was converted to cDNA. Measured with immunoSEQ multiplex PCR; TCRdb has only the in-frame clones, and not every one. The data hold a few hundred thousand clones, with roughly 13% observed a single time. The CDR3 extends over 12 amino acids. V was pared by 11 bases and J by 5 bases, with 16 bases between. The sequence was collected from a woman between 18 and 30 years old with type 1 diabetes. This sequence joins TRBV6-7 and TRBJ2-7; D is unresolved. TRBV6-7 counts as an open reading frame of uncertain function. The sequenced material came from naive CD4+ T cells from blood. CDR3 protein: CAPKAPSDEQYV. The CDR3 bases are TGTGCCCCAAAAGCGCCTTCCGACGAGCAGTACGTC.